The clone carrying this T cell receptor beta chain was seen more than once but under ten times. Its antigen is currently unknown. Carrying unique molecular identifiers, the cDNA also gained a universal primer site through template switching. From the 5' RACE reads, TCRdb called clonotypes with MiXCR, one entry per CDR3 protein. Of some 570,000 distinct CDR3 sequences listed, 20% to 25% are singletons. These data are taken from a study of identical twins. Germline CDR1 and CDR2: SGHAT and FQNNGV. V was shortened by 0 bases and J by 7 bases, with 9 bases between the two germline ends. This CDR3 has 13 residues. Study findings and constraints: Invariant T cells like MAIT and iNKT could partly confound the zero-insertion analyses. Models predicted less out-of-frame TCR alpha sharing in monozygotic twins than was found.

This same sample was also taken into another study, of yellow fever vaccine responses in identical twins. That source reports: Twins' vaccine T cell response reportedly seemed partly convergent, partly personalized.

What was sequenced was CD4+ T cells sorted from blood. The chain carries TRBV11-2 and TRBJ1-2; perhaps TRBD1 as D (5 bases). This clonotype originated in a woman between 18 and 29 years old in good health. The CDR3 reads CASSLEGRGGYTF. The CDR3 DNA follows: TGTGCCAGCAGCTTAGAGGGGAGGGGTGGCTACACCTTC.